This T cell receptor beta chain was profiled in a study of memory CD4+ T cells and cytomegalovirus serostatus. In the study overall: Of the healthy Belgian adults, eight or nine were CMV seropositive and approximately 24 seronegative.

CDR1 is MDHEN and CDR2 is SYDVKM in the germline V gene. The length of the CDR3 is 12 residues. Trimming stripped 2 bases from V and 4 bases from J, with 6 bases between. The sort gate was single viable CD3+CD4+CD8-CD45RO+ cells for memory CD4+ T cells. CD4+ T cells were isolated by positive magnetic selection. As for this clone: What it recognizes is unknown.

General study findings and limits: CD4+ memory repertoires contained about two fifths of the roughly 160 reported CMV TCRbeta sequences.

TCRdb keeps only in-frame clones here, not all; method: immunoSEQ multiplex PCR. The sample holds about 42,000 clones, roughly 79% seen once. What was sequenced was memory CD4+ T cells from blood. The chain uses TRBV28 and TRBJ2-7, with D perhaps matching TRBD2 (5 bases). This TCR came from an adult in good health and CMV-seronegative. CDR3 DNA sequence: TGTGCCAGCAGTTTAGGACTTTACGAGCAGTACTTC. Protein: CASSLGLYEQYF.